A single sample is the source of the 14 T cell receptor beta chains below, sequenced in a study of shared T cell receptors in the human thymus. Clones were sequenced by immunoSEQ multiplex PCR, and TCRdb holds only the in-frame ones, with some missing. The repertoire holds approximately 730,000 clones, approximately 85% seen once, with 0.0095% to 0.013% in the top ten. These data also formed part of another study, on human thymus T cells.

Specimen: thymocytes. These receptors were obtained from a girl in the first two years of life with a congenital heart defect.

The rearrangement uses TRBV19 and TRBJ2-2, with 7 bases matching TRBD1. This CDR3 comprises 15 residues. V dropped 7 bases and J dropped 6; count of bases not matched to a gene: 11. CDR1 is LNHDA, CDR2 SQIVND, per germline (reference sequence). In nucleotides, the CDR3 is TGTGCCAGTATCTCATCGAGGGGGCAGGCCGGGGAGCTGTTTTTT. Its translation: CASISSRGQAGELFF.

V gene TRBV7-2 combines with J gene TRBJ2-7, with a tentative D call TRBD1 (6 bases). Germline V lookup: CDR1 SGHTA, CDR2 FQGNSA. The CDR3 extends over 15 amino acids. V shed 1 base and J shed 4 bases, with 14 bases lying between them. CDR3 residues: CASSLDGTRDYEQYF. CDR3 DNA sequence: TGTGCCAGCAGCTTAGATGGGACACGGGATTACGAGCAGTACTTC.

The chain couples TRBV30 to TRBJ2-3; TRBD2 aligns across 16 bases. J gave up 3 bases and V 4 bases, and 10 bases lay outside the gene matches. The CDR3 runs 18 residues. From germline, CDR1 is GTSNPN and CDR2 SVGIG (reference sequence). In nucleotides, the CDR3 is TGTGCCTGGATGGAATCCGGGACTAGCGGGGGGGCGACAGATACGCAGTATTTT. The encoded protein is CAWMESGTSGGATDTQYF.

The chain carries TRBV5-1 and TRBJ2-5, with D possibly being TRBD2 (7 bases). In germline, CDR1 is SGHRS, CDR2 YFSETQ. V lost 3 bases to trimming and J lost 3 bases, with 18 bases between them. The CDR3 extends over 16 amino acids. In nucleotides, the CDR3 is TGCGCCAGCAGCTGCTTTAGGGGGGGGGCCAAAGAGACCCAGTACTTC. It encodes CASSCFRGGAKETQYF.

The chain couples TRBV11-2 to TRBJ1-6, with D perhaps matching TRBD1 (5 bases). Germline values: CDR1 SGHAT, CDR2 FQNNGV. The V and J ends lost 1 base and 6 bases respectively, with 10 bases between them. The CDR3 has 15 amino acids. As DNA, the CDR3 is TGTGCCAGCAGCTTAGGATCAGGGCTTAATTCACCCCTCCACTTT. It encodes CASSLGSGLNSPLHF.

This clone was counted only a few times. CDR3 sequence (DNA): TGTGCCATCAGTGAGCCTCGGACTAGCGGGACCTACGAGCAGTACTTC. Translated, it gives CAISEPRTSGTYEQYF. The chain links TRBV10-3 to TRBJ2-7, with TRBD2 matching over 12 bases. This CDR3 is 16 amino acids long. After removal of 2 bases from V and 2 bases from J, the junction contained 4 bases not matched to a gene. Germline loops: CDR1 ENHRY, CDR2 SYGVKD.

The chain carries TRBV7-6 and TRBJ2-7; TRBD1 agrees at 7 bases. The CDR3 contains 13 residues. Unmatched junction bases numbered 3, after V lost 0 bases and J lost 7 bases. Germline V lookup: CDR1 SGHVS, CDR2 FNYEAQ. CDR3 region: CASSLATGSEQYF. DNA of the CDR3: TGTGCCAGCAGCTTAGCGACAGGGAGTGAGCAGTACTTC.

For the CDR3, the DNA is TGTGCCAGCAGCTTGGGAGACAGGGAGGACGAGCAGTACTTC. Translated: CASSLGDREDEQYF. The V gene is TRBV7-9, the J gene TRBJ2-7; weak D call: TRBD1 (7 bases). The V gene lost 3 bases and the J gene lost 5 bases, with 14 bases spanning the gap. The CDR3 is made up of 14 amino acids. Germline V gene data show CDR1 as SEHNR and CDR2 as FQNEAQ (reference sequence). Variable domain in full (rest from reference TRBV7-9 and TRBJ2-7): DTGVSQNPRHKITKRGQNVTFRCDPISEHNRLYWYRQTLGQGPEFLTYFQNEAQLEKSRLLSDRFSAERPKGSFSTLEIQRTEQGDSAMYLCASSLGDREDEQYFGPGTRLTVT.

The V gene is TRBV6-4, the J gene TRBJ1-5; perhaps TRBD1 as D (5 bases). The CDR3 contains 13 residues. V was shortened by 3 bases and J by 5 bases, with 8 bases between the two germline ends. CDR1 is MRHNA, CDR2 SNTAGT, per germline. CDR3 protein: CASSEQGDQPQHF. CDR3 sequence (DNA): TGTGCCAGCAGTGAGCAGGGCGATCAGCCCCAGCATTTT.

The J gene is TRBJ1-4, the V gene TRBV30, with 7 bases that match TRBD1. The germline V gene has CDR1 GTSNPN and CDR2 SVGIG (reference sequence). V lost 0 bases to trimming and J lost 11 bases; unmatched junction nucleotides: 15. CDR3 size: 16 residues. The CDR3 coding sequence is TGTGCCTGGAGTGTATTTTTTGGTGGACAGGCGGAGAAACTGTTTTTT. Its protein product is CAWSVFFGGQAEKLFF.

The chain links TRBV15 to TRBJ2-3, with TRBD2 matching 8 bases. The germline CDR1 and CDR2 sequences are LNHNV and YYDKDF (reference sequence). The CDR3 sequence is 13 residues long. Trimming took 1 base from V and 11 from J; bases not matched to a gene: 5. The CDR3 protein is CATSRAGGSQQYF. The CDR3 nucleotides are TGTGCCACCAGCAGAGCGGGGGGGTCGCAGCAGTATTTT.

The J gene is TRBJ1-2, the V gene TRBV6-5; TRBD1 matches 9 bases. This CDR3 is 12 amino acids long. The V gene's germline CDR1 is MNHEY and CDR2 SVGAGI. V lost 9 bases, J lost 8 bases, and 7 bases stayed unmatched. The CDR3 region has the DNA TGTGCCAGTAAACCCGGGACAGGGGGCTACACCTTC. This sequence encodes CASKPGTGGYTF.

The V gene is TRBV19, the J gene TRBJ2-1; 9 nucleotides match TRBD1. The CDR3 has 14 residues. V trimming: 3 bases; J trimming: 8 bases; junction bases outside the gene matches: 5. Germline CDR1 is LNHDA and CDR2 is SQIVND (reference sequence). In DNA, the CDR3 is TGTGCCAGTAGTATGTGGACAGGGGCCCATGAGCAGTTCTTC. This sequence encodes CASSMWTGAHEQFF.

The rearrangement uses TRBV6-6 and TRBJ2-7; 7 nucleotides align to TRBD1. V shed 2 bases, J shed 6 bases, and the junction held 10 bases outside the gene matches. There are 15 residues in the CDR3. Germline V gene lookup returns CDR1 MNHNY and CDR2 SVGAGI (reference sequence). The chain's CDR3 is CASSYHEATGLEQYF. The CDR3 nucleotides read TGTGCCAGCAGTTACCACGAGGCGACAGGGCTCGAGCAGTACTTC.